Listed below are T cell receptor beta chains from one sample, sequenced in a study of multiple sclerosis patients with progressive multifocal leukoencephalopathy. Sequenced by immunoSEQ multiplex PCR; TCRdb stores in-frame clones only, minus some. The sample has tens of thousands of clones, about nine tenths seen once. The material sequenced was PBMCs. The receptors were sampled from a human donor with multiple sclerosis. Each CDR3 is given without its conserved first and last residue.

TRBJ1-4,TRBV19,ASIGEKLF
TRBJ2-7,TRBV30,AWSAPSGRREQY
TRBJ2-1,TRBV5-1,ASSLGGTSMGNEQF
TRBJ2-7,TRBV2,ARLQRTSGSFHEQY
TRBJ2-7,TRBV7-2,ASSPSWLSSYEQY
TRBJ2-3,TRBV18,ASSRRDRGITDTQY
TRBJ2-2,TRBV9,ASSDSNLLPAGELF
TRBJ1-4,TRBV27,ASSAQQGWREKLF
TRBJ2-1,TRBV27,ASSFGSLLSSYNEQF
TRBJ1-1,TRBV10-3,AISGQGPTEAF
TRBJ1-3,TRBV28,ASEPGLSSGNTIY
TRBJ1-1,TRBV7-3,ASSSQQNTEAF
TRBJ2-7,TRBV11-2,ASSFLGRSYEQY
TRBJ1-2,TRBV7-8,ASSFMGQGSSGYT
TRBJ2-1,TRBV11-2,ASSFGDRVGNEQF
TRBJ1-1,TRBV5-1,ASSLGQGTGDTEAF
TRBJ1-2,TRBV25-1,ASSDSPGQYGYT
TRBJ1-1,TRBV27,ASSLSGAGSTEAF
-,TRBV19,ASSWASDLSYEQY
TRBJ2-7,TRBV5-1,ASSISGLSAHEQY
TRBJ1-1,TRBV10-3,AIGARAEAF
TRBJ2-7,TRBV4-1,ASSHQPHYEQY
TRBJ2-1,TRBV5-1,ASSETGPLRGLAPETYNEQF
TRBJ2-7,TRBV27,ASSFSTEGGEQY
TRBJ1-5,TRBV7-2,ASSSEAGRHQPQH
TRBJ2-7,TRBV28,ASSLRVRAEQY
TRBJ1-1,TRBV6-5,ASSRRGTEAF
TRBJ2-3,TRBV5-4,ASSLAEGTDTQY
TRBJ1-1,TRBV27,ASSSDRGPDMNTEAF
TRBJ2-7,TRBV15,ATSRDRGPYEQY
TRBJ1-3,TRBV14,ASSQWVIGNTIY
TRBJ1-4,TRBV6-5,ASRSGTGVVEKLF
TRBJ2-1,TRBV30,AWGLIRTQSYNEQF
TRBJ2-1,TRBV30,AWKLGWTGRDEQF